The 25 T cell receptor beta chains in this list originate from one sample, sequenced in a study of chemoradiotherapy in HPV16-positive cancers. This table comes from immunoSEQ multiplex PCR, and its TCRdb copy is limited to in-frame clones, with some not included. The table records 11,000 or so clones, approximately 73% of them present only once. Sampling was conducted from a patient who underwent chemoradiotherapy. The origin of the receptors is a human donor with HPV-associated anogenital cancer.

The chain uses TRBV4-3 and TRBJ2-1; 9 bases align to TRBD2. The germline V gene encodes CDR1 LGHNA and CDR2 YSLEER. With 2 bases clipped from V and 9 bases from J, the junction kept 5 bases outside the gene matches. The CDR3 is 14 residues long. The DNA of the CDR3 is TGCGCCAGCAGCCAAATTAGCGGGGGAGGTGAGCAGTTCTTC. Translated, it gives CASSQISGGGEQFF.

This chain links TRBV15 with TRBJ2-1, with D possibly being TRBD2 (5 bases). The V end lost 3 bases, the J end lost 0 bases, and 6 bases lay between the germline ends. Germline V CDR1 and CDR2: LNHNV, YYDKDF (reference sequence). This CDR3 is built from 14 residues. The CDR3 sequence is CATSRGSSYNEQFF. DNA of the CDR3: TGTGCCACCAGCAGGGGGAGCTCCTACAATGAGCAGTTCTTC.

Only a few counts were recorded for this clone. Written as DNA, the CDR3 is TGTGCCAGCAGCCTTTCCAGGGTGCCCTACGAGCAGTACTTC. It yields the protein CASSLSRVPYEQYF. The J gene is TRBJ2-7, the V gene TRBV13, with D maybe TRBD1 (5 bases). Germline V lookup: CDR1 PRHDT, CDR2 FYEKMQ (reference sequence). This CDR3 comprises 14 residues. The V gene lost 5 bases and the J gene lost 2 bases, with 13 bases spanning the gap.

The chain links TRBV7-2 to TRBJ2-3; D ambiguous. Germline V CDR1 and CDR2: SGHTA, FQGNSA. Trimming pared 0 bases from V and 4 bases from J, leaving 8 bases between. This CDR3 has 14 residues. CDR3 in amino acids: CASSLATASDTQYF. CDR3 sequence (DNA): TGTGCCAGCAGCTTAGCCACAGCATCAGATACGCAGTATTTT.

The chain carries TRBV4-1 and TRBJ1-1; weak D call: TRBD1 (5 bases). The CDR3 spans 15 residues. The V gene lost 0 bases and the J gene lost 4 bases, with 12 bases spanning the gap. In germline, CDR1 is MGHRA, CDR2 YSYEKL. The DNA for the CDR3 is TGCGCCAGCAGCCAAGAACCAGGGATCGGCACTGAAGCTTTCTTT. The encoded protein is CASSQEPGIGTEAFF.

V gene TRBV30 combines with J gene TRBJ1-1; a weak D match, TRBD1 (5 bases). Trimming cost V 4 bases and J 0 bases, with 9 bases left between them. The CDR3 extends over 13 amino acids. CDR1 and CDR2 from the germline V gene are GTSNPN and SVGIG (reference sequence). The chain's CDR3 is CAWTGRMNTEAFF. CDR3 nucleotides: TGTGCCTGGACAGGGAGGATGAACACTGAAGCTTTCTTT.

The chain employs TRBV7-3 and TRBJ2-5; D unresolved. The CDR3 runs to 15 residues. Germline V CDR1 and CDR2: SGHTA, FQGTGA. V lost 2 bases to trimming and J lost 4 bases, with 14 bases between them. The CDR3 loop reads CASSLGSSLGETQYF. CDR3 bases: TGTGCCAGCAGCTTAGGCAGCTCACTTGGAGAGACCCAGTACTTC.

This chain uses TRBV11-2 with TRBJ2-7, with 8 bases lining up with TRBD1. Looked up from germline, CDR1 is SGHAT and CDR2 is FQNNGV. The CDR3 spans 15 residues. V trimming: 6 bases; J trimming: 3 bases; junction bases outside the gene matches: 10. The CDR3 nucleotides read TGTGCCAGCAGGGCAATCCGGGACAGGAGCTACGAGCAGTACTTC. Translating it yields CASRAIRDRSYEQYF.

V usage is TRBV7-9 and J usage is TRBJ2-1; the D gene is possibly TRBD2 (6 bases). Trimming stripped 1 base from V and 5 bases from J, with 12 bases between. In germline, CDR1 is SEHNR, CDR2 FQNEAQ (reference sequence). The CDR3 covers 15 residues. This chain's CDR3 is CASSLGPRGDNEQFF. In nucleotides, the CDR3 is TGTGCCAGCAGCTTAGGCCCGCGGGGTGACAATGAGCAGTTCTTC.

This clone was counted a few times. This chain connects TRBV10-1 to TRBJ2-7; D call uncertain. V lost 4 bases to trimming and J lost 4 bases, with 11 bases between them. Germline CDR1 reads WNHNN; CDR2 reads SYGVQD (reference sequence). The CDR3 loop spans 13 amino acids. The CDR3 coding sequence is TGCGCCAGCAGTGTAACGATGGATTACGAGCAGTACTTC. It translates to CASSVTMDYEQYF.

This clone was recorded only once. V gene TRBV27 combines with J gene TRBJ2-7; D call uncertain. CDR1 is MNHEY, CDR2 SMNVEV, per germline (reference sequence). The V end was cut by 3 bases, the J end by 2 bases, with 11 bases between. The CDR3 spans 14 residues. DNA for the CDR3: TGTGCCAGCAGTTTCGACCGGGCGACCTACGAGCAGTACTTC. Its protein product is CASSFDRATYEQYF.

The chain recombines TRBV4-1 with TRBJ1-1, with D tentatively TRBD1 (5 bases). Germline lookup yields CDR1 MGHRA and CDR2 YSYEKL. The CDR3 consists of 14 residues. Trimming removed 6 bases at V and 1 base at J, with 12 bases between. The CDR3 here is CASRRTGQNTEAFF. CDR3 coding DNA: TGCGCCAGCAGGCGAACCGGACAGAACACTGAAGCTTTCTTT.

The chain couples TRBV28 to TRBJ2-1; 8 bases are a match to TRBD2. The CDR3 is made up of 16 amino acids. The V gene end was trimmed by 0 bases and the J gene end by 4 bases; junction bases not matched to a gene: 5. Germline-derived CDR1 and CDR2 are MDHEN and SYDVKM. CDR3 sequence reads: CASSLWAGGNYNEQFF. CDR3 DNA sequence: TGTGCCAGCAGTTTATGGGCGGGGGGAAATTACAATGAGCAGTTCTTC.

The chain uses TRBV28 and TRBJ1-3, with 7 nucleotides matching TRBD1. CDR1 and CDR2 from the germline V gene are MDHEN and SYDVKM. With V trimmed by 6 bases and J by 4 bases, 12 bases remained unmatched. The CDR3 has 16 residues. The CDR3 sequence is CASREPGQWYGNTIYF. CDR3 nucleotides: TGTGCCAGCAGGGAACCGGGACAGTGGTACGGAAACACCATATATTTT.

The rearrangement joins TRBV28 to TRBJ1-5; a weak D match, TRBD1 (5 bases). The CDR3 contains 15 residues. The germline V and J ends were trimmed by 2 bases and 6 bases, with 14 bases remaining between them. Germline-derived CDR1 and CDR2 are MDHEN and SYDVKM. The CDR3 loop is CASSLRQGAGQPQHF. DNA for the CDR3: TGTGCCAGCAGTTTAAGGCAGGGCGCGGGTCAGCCCCAGCATTTT.

Concerning this clone: Other DNA sequences in this specimen translate into the identical CDR3. V is TRBV6-1 and J is TRBJ1-5; TRBD1 is a possible D gene (5 bases). Germline V gene lookup returns CDR1 MNHNS and CDR2 SASEGT. Trimming stripped 3 bases from V and 3 bases from J, with 6 bases between. The CDR3 consists of 13 residues. The CDR3 DNA reads as TGTGCCAGCAGTGACAGGGTCAATCAGCCCCAGCATTTT. Protein: CASSDRVNQPQHF.

The gene calls are TRBV19 and TRBJ2-3, with D perhaps TRBD1 (5 bases). This CDR3 has 15 residues. Germline V gives CDR1 LNHDA, CDR2 SQIVND (reference sequence). V lost 5 bases, J lost 0 bases, and 12 bases lay in between. The CDR3 DNA follows: TGTGCCAGTAGTGGGGCCTTTTATAGCACAGATACGCAGTATTTT. Amino acids: CASSGAFYSTDTQYF.

The chain links TRBV7-3 to TRBJ2-1; D is uncertain. This CDR3 is built from 13 residues. Per the germline V gene, CDR1 is SGHTA and CDR2 is FQGTGA. The V end lost 4 bases, the J end lost 6 bases, and 10 bases lay between the germline ends. The CDR3: CASSSDPTNEQFF. The CDR3 DNA is TGTGCCAGCAGCTCGGACCCTACCAATGAGCAGTTCTTC.

This chain connects TRBV6-4 to TRBJ2-2; D ambiguous. V was cut by 3 bases and J by 4 bases, with 6 bases left in between. CDR1 MRHNA and CDR2 SNTAGT come from the germline V gene. This CDR3 spans 13 amino acids. The CDR3 DNA reads as TGTGCCAGCAGTGATAGGGCCACCGGGGAGCTGTTTTTT. This encodes CASSDRATGELFF.

The V and J genes are TRBV7-9 and TRBJ2-6; D not certain. Trimming removed 3 bases at V and 0 bases at J, with 3 bases between. CDR1 and CDR2 from the germline V gene are SEHNR and FQNEAQ (reference sequence). The CDR3 has 14 amino acids. The CDR3, as DNA: TGTGCCAGCAGCTTTTTCTCTGGGGCCAACGTCCTGACTTTC. Translated, it gives CASSFFSGANVLTF.

This clone turned up a few times. The rearrangement links TRBV7-3 to TRBJ2-7; D is perhaps TRBD2 (5 bases). Germline values: CDR1 SGHTA, CDR2 FQGTGA. V dropped 1 base and J dropped 8 bases, with 12 bases sitting between them. CDR3 length equals 13 residues. The CDR3 nucleotides are TGTGCCAGCAGCTTAAATTCTCGGGGTCAGCAGTACTTC. Residues: CASSLNSRGQQYF. Full variable domain (rest looked up from reference TRBV7-3 and TRBJ2-7): GAGVSQTPSNKVTEKGKYVELRCDPISGHTALYWYRQSLGQGPEFLIYFQGTGAADDSGLPNDRFFAVRPEGSVSTLKIQRTERGDSAVYLCASSLNSRGQQYFGPGTRLTVT.

The chain recombines TRBV9 with TRBJ1-1, with D maybe TRBD1 (5 bases). The CDR3 has 13 amino acids. Germline-derived CDR1 and CDR2 are SGDLS and YYNGEE. The ends were cut back, 3 bases at V and 5 bases at J, with 11 bases in the middle. CDR3 sequence: CASSETQGTEAFF. Written as DNA, the CDR3 is TGTGCCAGCAGCGAGACCCAGGGTACTGAAGCTTTCTTT.

This sequence joins TRBV19 and TRBJ1-1; D gene ambiguous. Per the germline V gene, CDR1 is LNHDA and CDR2 is SQIVND (reference sequence). The germline V and J ends were trimmed by 5 bases and 4 bases, with 14 bases remaining between them. This CDR3 region has 14 residues. For the CDR3, the DNA is TGTGCCAGTAGTTTTAGACTGGGAGGCACTGAAGCTTTCTTT. As protein: CASSFRLGGTEAFF.

The chain combines TRBV12-2 with TRBJ1-5; TRBD1, the table's D call, was not compared with the DNA. TRBV12-2 is recorded as a pseudogene. The CDR3 loop spans 18 amino acids. Here the CDR3 reads CASRLAGCRTEDNQPQHF. CDR3 nucleotides: TGTGCAAGTCGCTTAGCTGGGTGCCGGACAGAAGACAATCAGCCCCAGCATTTT.

The V gene is TRBV21-1, the J gene TRBJ1-6. TRBV21-1 is deemed a pseudogene. The CDR3 spans 16 residues. The DNA for the CDR3 is TGTGCCAGTATGAATAACGGGGGAAATTTTAATTCACCCCTCCACTTT. It encodes CASMNNGGNFNSPLHF.